The 5 T cell receptor beta chains reported below all come from one sample, sequenced in a study of T cells in Graves' hyperthyroidism and ophthalmopathy. TCR beta CDR3 regions were amplified from RNA. The study used the HTBI primer set for a first-round RT-PCR of the TCR CDR3. TCRdb ran MiXCR on the multiplex PCR reads and lists one entry per CDR3 protein. The sample includes some 200,000 distinct CDR3 sequences, around 17% of them seen just once. Sequencing was done on a sample of blood. These receptors came from a woman aged 50 to 65 with Graves' hyperthyroidism.

This clonotype has at least ten counts. The chain has TRBV20-1 and TRBJ2-1, with TRBD2 matching 12 bases. The CDR3 is 17 amino acids. V gave up 1 base and J gave up 3 bases; unmatched junction bases: 7. Germline loops: CDR1 DFQATT, CDR2 SNEGSKA (reference sequence). This CDR3 is CSARGTSGNLNYNEQFF. DNA for the CDR3: TGCAGTGCTAGAGGGACTAGCGGGAACTTAAACTACAATGAGCAGTTCTTC.

This clonotype was recorded at least ten times. The V gene is TRBV3-1, the J gene TRBJ1-2, with D possibly matching TRBD1 (5 bases). The CDR3 is 13 amino acids. With 6 bases removed from V and 5 bases from J, the gap between germline ends came to 13 bases. The germline gives CDR1 LGHDT, CDR2 YNNKEL (reference sequence). The DNA for the CDR3 is TGTGCCAGCAGTCCAGGGACGGAATATGGCTACACCTTC. It codes for CASSPGTEYGYTF.

The chain employs TRBV28 and TRBJ2-5, with TRBD2 as a possible D gene (5 bases). Germline V gene sequence: CDR1 MDHEN, CDR2 SYDVKM. The CDR3 contains 13 residues. V was clipped by 1 base and J by 3 bases, with 6 bases between them. The CDR3 sequence: CASSLSAEETQYF. As DNA, the CDR3 is TGTGCCAGCAGTTTATCAGCGGAAGAGACCCAGTACTTC.

This clonotype was seen repeatedly, ten times or more. This chain joins TRBV30 and TRBJ1-1; a possible D gene is TRBD1 (6 bases). Trimming took 0 bases from V and 4 from J, leaving 15 bases between them. Germline loops: CDR1 GTSNPN, CDR2 SVGIG (reference sequence). This CDR3 comprises 15 residues. The chain's CDR3 is CAWSVLGRRGTEAFF. The CDR3 DNA sequence: TGTGCCTGGAGTGTACTGGGGCGCAGGGGCACTGAAGCTTTCTTT.

This clonotype was seen ten or more times. The V and J genes are TRBV6-1 and TRBJ2-5; D is possibly TRBD1 or TRBD2 (6 bases each). CDR3 size: 14 residues. The V gene lost 7 bases and the J gene lost 5 bases, with 17 bases spanning the gap. CDR1 and CDR2 (germline): MNHNS, SASEGT. The CDR3 DNA is TGTGCCAGCACGGTCGGGGGCGCCCGGGAGACCCAGTACTTC. It translates to CASTVGGARETQYF.